This TCR beta chain is drawn from a study of shared clonotypes between healthy human individuals. Clones were sequenced by immunoSEQ multiplex PCR, and TCRdb holds only the in-frame ones, with some missing. Of 450,000 to 600,000 clones detected, roughly 85% appear once; the ten largest clones hold about 12%. The J segment lost 4 bases and the V segment lost 1 base, leaving 3 bases of the junction unmatched. Germline CDR1 reads SQVTM; CDR2 reads ANQGSEA. The CDR3 runs to 14 residues. V gene TRBV29-1 combines with J gene TRBJ2-3; 9 bases are a match to TRBD2. Sequenced sample: PBMCs. The clonotype originates from a woman aged 40 to 50 in good health. Some clones in this sample may be carry-over from other donors' samples. This CDR3 is CSVEGAGGADTQYF. The CDR3 nucleotides read TGCAGCGTTGAAGGGGCGGGAGGGGCAGATACGCAGTATTTT.